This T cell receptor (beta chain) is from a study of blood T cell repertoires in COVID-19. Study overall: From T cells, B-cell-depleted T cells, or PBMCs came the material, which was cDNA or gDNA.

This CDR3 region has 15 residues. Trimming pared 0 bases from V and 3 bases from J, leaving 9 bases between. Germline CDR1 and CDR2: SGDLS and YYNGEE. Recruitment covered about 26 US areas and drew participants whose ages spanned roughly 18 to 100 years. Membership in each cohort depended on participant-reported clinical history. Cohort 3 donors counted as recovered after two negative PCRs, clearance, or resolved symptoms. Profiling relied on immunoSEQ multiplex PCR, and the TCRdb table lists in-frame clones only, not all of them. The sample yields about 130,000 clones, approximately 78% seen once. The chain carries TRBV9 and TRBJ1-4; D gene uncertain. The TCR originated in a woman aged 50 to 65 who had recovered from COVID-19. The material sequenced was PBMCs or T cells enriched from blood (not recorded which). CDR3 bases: TGTGCCAGCAGCGTAGGGAGGGTGCCTAATGAAAAACTGTTTTTT. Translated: CASSVGRVPNEKLFF.